This entry lists 5 T cell receptor beta chains sequenced from one sample in a study of shared clonotypes between healthy human individuals. The data were produced by immunoSEQ multiplex PCR, yet TCRdb's version contains in-frame clones alone and is incomplete. The sample shows around 480,000 clones, 75% to 80% of them seen only once. Sequenced input: PBMCs. The receptors here all came from a woman between 40 and 50 years old in good health. Some clones in this sample may be carry-over from other donors' samples.

The rearrangement joins TRBV9 to TRBJ2-5; D is possibly TRBD1 (6 bases). CDR3 length: 16 residues. Looked up from germline, CDR1 is SGDLS and CDR2 is YYNGEE. Between the trimmed V and J ends, which lost 0 bases and 0 bases, there was a span of 12 bases. CDR3 in amino acids: CASSVGVGDNQETQYF. The DNA for the CDR3 is TGTGCCAGCAGCGTAGGGGTAGGGGACAACCAAGAGACCCAGTACTTC.

The gene calls are TRBV7-8 and TRBJ2-7; D tentatively fits TRBD1 or TRBD2 (5 bases each). Germline CDR1 is SGHVS and CDR2 is FQNEAQ. The CDR3 loop spans 14 amino acids. The V end lost 9 bases, the J end lost 0 bases, and 15 bases lay between the germline ends. CDR3 region: CASVRGLSSYEQYF. The DNA for the CDR3 is TGTGCCAGTGTCCGGGGCCTTAGCTCCTACGAGCAGTACTTC.

The chain recombines TRBV9 with TRBJ2-2; TRBD2 matches at 10 bases. This CDR3 has 16 residues. CDR1 is SGDLS and CDR2 is YYNGEE in the germline V gene. V trimming: 0 bases; J trimming: 5 bases; junction bases outside the gene matches: 4. The CDR3 region has the DNA TGTGCCAGCAGCGTAGTGGCTAGCGGGAGTACCGGGGAGCTGTTTTTT. Its protein product is CASSVVASGSTGELFF.

The rearrangement links TRBV5-1 to TRBJ2-5, with no clear D. V lost 3 bases, J lost 1 base, and 10 bases lay in between. This CDR3 has 14 residues. Germline CDR1 SGHRS, CDR2 YFSETQ. CDR3 sequence: CASSYSPGQETQYF. As DNA, the CDR3 is TGCGCCAGCAGCTACAGTCCCGGCCAAGAGACCCAGTACTTC.

This clone was counted between two and nine times. The chain links TRBV30 to TRBJ1-5; no reliable D call. Germline CDR1 reads GTSNPN; CDR2 reads SVGIG (reference sequence). V was pared by 5 bases and J by 2 bases, with 4 bases between. CDR3 length equals 11 residues. The CDR3 loop reads CAWGGNQPQHF. The CDR3 DNA is TGTGCCTGGGGCGGCAATCAGCCCCAGCATTTT.